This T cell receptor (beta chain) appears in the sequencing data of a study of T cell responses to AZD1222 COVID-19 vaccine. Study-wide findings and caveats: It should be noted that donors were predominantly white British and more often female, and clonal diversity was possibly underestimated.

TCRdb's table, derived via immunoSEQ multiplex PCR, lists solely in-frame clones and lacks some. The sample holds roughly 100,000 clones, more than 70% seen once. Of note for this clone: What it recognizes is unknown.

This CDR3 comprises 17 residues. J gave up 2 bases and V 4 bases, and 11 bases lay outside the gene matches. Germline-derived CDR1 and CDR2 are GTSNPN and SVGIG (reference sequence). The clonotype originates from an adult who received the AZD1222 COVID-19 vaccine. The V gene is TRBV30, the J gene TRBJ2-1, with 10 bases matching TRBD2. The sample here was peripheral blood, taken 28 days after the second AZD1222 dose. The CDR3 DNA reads TGTGCCTGGAACCTAGCGGGAGCTGTTCCAACCTACAATGAGCAGTTCTTC. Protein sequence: CAWNLAGAVPTYNEQFF. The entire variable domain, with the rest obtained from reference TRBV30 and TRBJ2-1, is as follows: SQTIHQWPATLVQPVGSPLSLECTVEGTSNPNLYWYRQAAGRGLQLLFYSVGIGQISSEVPQNLSASRPQDRQFILSSKKLLLSDSGFYLCAWNLAGAVPTYNEQFFGPGTRLTVL.